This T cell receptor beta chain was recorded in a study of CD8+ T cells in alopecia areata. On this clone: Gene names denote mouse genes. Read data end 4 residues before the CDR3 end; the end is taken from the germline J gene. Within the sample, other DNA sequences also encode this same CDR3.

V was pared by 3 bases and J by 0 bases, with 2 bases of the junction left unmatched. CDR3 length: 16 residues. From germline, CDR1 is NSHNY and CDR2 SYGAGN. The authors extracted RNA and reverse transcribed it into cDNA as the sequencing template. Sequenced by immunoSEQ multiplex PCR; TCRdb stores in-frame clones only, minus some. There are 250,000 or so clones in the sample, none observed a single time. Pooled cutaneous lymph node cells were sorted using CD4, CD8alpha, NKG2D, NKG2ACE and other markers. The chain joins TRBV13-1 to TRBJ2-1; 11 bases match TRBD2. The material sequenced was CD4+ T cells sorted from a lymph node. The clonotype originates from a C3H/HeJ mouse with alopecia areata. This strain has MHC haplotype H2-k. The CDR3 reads CASSAGTGGNYAEQFF. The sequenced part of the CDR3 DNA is TGTGCCAGCAGTGCCGGGACTGGGGGTAACTATGCT.